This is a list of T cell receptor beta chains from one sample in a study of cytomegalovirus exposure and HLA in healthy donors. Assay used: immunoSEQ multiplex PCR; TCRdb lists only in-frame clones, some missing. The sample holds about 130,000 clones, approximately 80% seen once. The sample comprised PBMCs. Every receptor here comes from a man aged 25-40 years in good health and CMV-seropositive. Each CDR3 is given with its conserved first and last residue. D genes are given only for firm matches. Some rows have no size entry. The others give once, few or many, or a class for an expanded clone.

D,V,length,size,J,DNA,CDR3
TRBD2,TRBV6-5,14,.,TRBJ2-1,TGTGCCAGCAGACTAGGCGGGGGAGGGAATGAGCAGTTCTTC,CASRLGGGGNEQFF
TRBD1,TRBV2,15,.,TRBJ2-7,TGTGCCAGCAGTGAACCGGGACAGGGGGTTTACGAGCAGTACTTC,CASSEPGQGVYEQYF
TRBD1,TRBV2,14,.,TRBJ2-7,TGTGCCAGCAAAGTGATACGGGACAGCTACGAGCAGTACTTC,CASKVIRDSYEQYF
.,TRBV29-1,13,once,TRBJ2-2,TGCAGCGTTGGCAACAGGGTCGCCGGGGAGCTGTTTTTT,CSVGNRVAGELFF
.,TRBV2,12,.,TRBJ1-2,TGTGCCAGCGAACGTGGAGGGAATGGCTACACCTTC,CASERGGNGYTF
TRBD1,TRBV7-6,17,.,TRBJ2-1,TGTGCCAGCAGCCATTCCACGGAGACAGACCCAGGGGGTGAGCAGTTCTTC,CASSHSTETDPGGEQFF
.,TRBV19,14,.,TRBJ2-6,TGTGCCAGTAGTATCGGGGCTGGGGCCAACGTCCTGACTTTC,CASSIGAGANVLTF
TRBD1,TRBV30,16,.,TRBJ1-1,TGTGCCTGGAGTGTACCGGGACAGGGGGCGATCACTGAAGCTTTCTTT,CAWSVPGQGAITEAFF
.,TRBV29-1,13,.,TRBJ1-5,TGCAGCGTTCGGGACACTGGGAATCAGCCCCAGCATTTT,CSVRDTGNQPQHF
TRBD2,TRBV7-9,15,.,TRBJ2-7,TGTGCCAGCAGCTCGACTAGCGGGGGAACCTACGAGCAGTACTTC,CASSSTSGGTYEQYF
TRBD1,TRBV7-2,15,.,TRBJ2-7,TGTGCCAGCAGCTTATTGGGACAGGGACCCTACGAGCAGTACTTC,CASSLLGQGPYEQYF
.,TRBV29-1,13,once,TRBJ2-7,TGCAGCGTTGGGCAGGGGGGAACCTACGAGCAGTACTTC,CSVGQGGTYEQYF
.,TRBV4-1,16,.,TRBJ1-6,TGCGCCAGCAGCGAGCGGCGGAGCTCCTATAATTCACCCCTCCATTTT,CASSERRSSYNSPLHF
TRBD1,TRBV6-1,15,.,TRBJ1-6,TGTGCCAGCAGTGAAGGGACAGGGCCTAATTCACCCCTCCACTTT,CASSEGTGPNSPLHF
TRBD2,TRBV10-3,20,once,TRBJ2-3,TGTGCCATCAGTGAGTCAGGGGATAGCGGGGGGGCGCGTCGCACAGATACGCAGTATTTT,CAISESGDSGGARRTDTQYF